What follows are 15 T cell receptor beta chains derived from one specimen sequenced in a study of patients and donors after allogeneic stem cell transplantation. TCRdb reprocessed the RT-PCR reads via MiXCR and lists one record per CDR3 protein. The table records 150,000 to 200,000 distinct CDR3 sequences, about 40% of them present only once. Sequenced material: blood, either unsorted or a sorted T cell fraction (not recorded which). The source is a human donor who was either an allogeneic HSCT recipient or a stem cell or donor lymphocyte infusion donor (not recorded which). It is not recorded whose cells these are; they may come from a transplant donor.

There are a few counts of this clonotype. This chain links TRBV4-2 with TRBJ1-6; 9 bases line up with TRBD1. Germline CDR1 reads LGHNA; CDR2 reads YNFKEQ. V shed 5 bases, J shed 8 bases, and the junction held 7 bases outside the gene matches. CDR3 size: 15 residues. The CDR3 coding sequence is TGTGCCAGCAGCAAAAGACAGGGGGAGGATTCACCCCTCCACTTT. Its translation is CASSKRQGEDSPLHF.

This clonotype appeared a few times. This sequence joins TRBV12-3 or TRBV12-4 and TRBJ2-1, with TRBD2 identical over 8 bases. The V segment lost 6 bases and the J segment 2 bases; nucleotides outside the gene matches: 9. The CDR3 has 16 residues. The CDR3 region is CASSPRAGATYNEQFF. The CDR3 DNA reads TGTGCCAGCAGCCCTCGAGCGGGAGCTACCTACAATGAGCAGTTCTTC.

CDR3 sequence: CASSDGSAGVNEQYF. CDR3 nucleotides: TGTGCCAGCAGTGACGGGTCCGCGGGTGTCAACGAGCAGTACTTC. The rearrangement links TRBV6-6 to TRBJ2-7; D perhaps matches TRBD2 (5 bases). Looked up from germline, CDR1 is MNHNY and CDR2 is SVGAGI (reference sequence). Trimming cost V 5 bases and J 5 bases, with 19 bases left between them. There are 15 residues in the CDR3.

This clonotype was detected only a few times. The CDR3, as DNA: TGTGCCACCAGTGATCCCAGGGTTCGGGAGACCCAGTACTTC. Encoded protein: CATSDPRVRETQYF. The J gene is TRBJ2-5, the V gene TRBV24-1; TRBD1 is a possible D gene (5 bases). Germline V gene sequence: CDR1 KGHDR, CDR2 SFDVKD. V lost 3 bases and J 5 bases, leaving 12 bases between the germline ends. This CDR3 region has 14 residues.

The chain links TRBV29-1 to TRBJ1-1; 7 positions agree with TRBD1. CDR3 length: 12 amino acids. The J segment lost 6 bases and the V segment lost 7 bases, leaving 8 bases of the junction unmatched. Germline lookup yields CDR1 SQVTM and CDR2 ANQGSEA. CDR3 protein: CSGTTGDSEAFF. The CDR3 DNA is TGCAGCGGAACCACAGGGGATTCTGAAGCTTTCTTT.

The chain uses TRBV29-1 and TRBJ1-1; D is perhaps TRBD1 (6 bases). Germline V gene data show CDR1 as SQVTM and CDR2 as ANQGSEA. The CDR3 contains 11 residues. Trimming shortened V by 4 bases and J by 5 bases, and 8 bases separated the two germline ends. The DNA for the CDR3 is TGCAGCGTTGGGAGGGGGACTGAAGCTTTCTTT. Its protein product is CSVGRGTEAFF.

This clonotype appeared a few times. J is TRBJ2-7 and V is TRBV15; 16 nucleotides agree with TRBD2. From germline, CDR1 is LNHNV and CDR2 YYDKDF (reference sequence). The length of the CDR3 is 17 residues. V lost 5 bases, J lost 3 bases, and 7 bases stayed unmatched. The CDR3, as DNA: TGTGCCACCAGCGGACCGGGACTAGCGGGAGGGAGCTACGAGCAGTACTTC. Protein: CATSGPGLAGGSYEQYF.

Comments on this clonotype: The junction shows a germline mismatch at one end, possibly a read error. J is TRBJ1-1 and V is TRBV29-1, with D unclear. Germline V gives CDR1 SQVTM, CDR2 ANQGSEA. The length of the CDR3 is 14 residues. The CDR3 here is CSVSYITMNTESFF. The DNA for the CDR3 is TGCAGCGTTAGTTACATCACTATGAACACTGAATCTTTCTTT.

The chain has TRBV12-3 or TRBV12-4 and TRBJ1-1; a possible D gene is TRBD1 (5 bases). CDR3 length equals 12 residues. The germline V and J ends were trimmed by 5 bases and 8 bases, with 12 bases remaining between them. The CDR3 here is CASSQGRGEAFF. DNA for the CDR3: TGTGCCAGCAGTCAAGGCCGGGGGGAAGCTTTCTTT.

V gene TRBV3-1 combines with J gene TRBJ2-2; D ambiguous. Germline CDR1 LGHDT, CDR2 YNNKEL (reference sequence). The V end lost 0 bases, the J end lost 1 base, and 6 bases lay between the germline ends. CDR3 size: 15 residues. Written as DNA, the CDR3 is TGTGCCAGCAGCCAAGATCTGCAGAACACCGGGGAGCTGTTTTTT. It is translated as CASSQDLQNTGELFF.

The rearrangement links TRBV28 to TRBJ2-7, with D unclear. This CDR3 has 13 amino acids. Deletions cut 4 bases from V and 3 bases from J, with 10 bases between. Per the germline V gene, CDR1 is MDHEN and CDR2 is SYDVKM. The CDR3 loop reads CASSSNNVYEQYF. For the CDR3, the DNA is TGTGCCAGCAGTTCTAATAACGTCTACGAGCAGTACTTC.

The table lists this clonotype with a few counts. The gene calls are TRBV20-1 and TRBJ2-7; TRBD2 aligns across 9 bases. There are 14 residues in the CDR3. J gave up 2 bases and V 3 bases, and 5 bases lay outside the gene matches. CDR1 is DFQATT and CDR2 is SNEGSKA in the germline V gene (reference sequence). CDR3 in DNA: TGCAGTGCTAGTGCTAGCGGGATAACCTACGAGCAGTACTTC. Residues: CSASASGITYEQYF.

This clonotype was counted once. V and J are TRBV27 and TRBJ1-2, with TRBD1 matching over 7 bases. The CDR3 covers 14 residues. V dropped 4 bases and J dropped 6; count of bases not matched to a gene: 8. The germline gives CDR1 MNHEY, CDR2 SMNVEV (reference sequence). The CDR3 DNA reads as TGTGCCAGCAGTTCCCTCCAGGGGGAAAATGGCTACACCTTC. This gives the protein CASSSLQGENGYTF.

The chain links TRBV29-1 to TRBJ2-5, with D unclear. Germline CDR1 reads SQVTM; CDR2 reads ANQGSEA. This CDR3 has 13 amino acids. Trimming cost V 3 bases and J 5 bases, with 13 bases left between them. CDR3 nucleotides: TGCAGCGTTGAGTCTCCCCCTCCGGAGACCCAGTACTTC. This codes for CSVESPPPETQYF. Combining the CDR3 with reference TRBV29-1 and TRBJ2-5 gives the whole variable domain SAVISQKPSRDICQRGTSLTIQCQVDSQVTMMFWYRQQPGQSLTLIATANQGSEATYESGFVIDKFPISRPNLTFSTLTVSNMSPEDSSIYLCSVESPPPETQYFGPGTRLLVL.

This clonotype was detected a few times. The genes are TRBV6-4 and TRBJ2-5; TRBD1 matches 10 bases. From germline, CDR1 is MRHNA and CDR2 SNTAGT. This CDR3 is built from 16 residues. With V trimmed by 3 bases and J by 2 bases, 6 bases remained unmatched. The CDR3 loop is CASSDSDRGQQETQYF. The DNA of the CDR3 is TGTGCCAGCAGTGATTCTGACAGGGGGCAACAAGAGACCCAGTACTTC.